A selection of T cell receptor beta chains follows, all from one sample in a study of blood T cell repertoires in COVID-19. Here immunoSEQ multiplex PCR was the method, and the copy in TCRdb shows in-frame clones only, minus some. The sample lists a few hundred thousand clones; around 90% were seen once. Material for sequencing was PBMCs or T cells enriched from blood (not recorded which). These TCRs come from a woman in her twenties or thirties who had recovered from COVID-19. CDR3s leave out the opening cysteine and the closing phenylalanine or tryptophan. Each record gives: V gene, J gene, clone size, D gene, CDR3 protein. The D gene is left open where the match is weak. Clone size is not always given. Where it is, it says once, few, many or a class for expanded clones.

V gene: TRBV5-8
J gene: TRBJ1-1
clone size: NA
D gene: NA
CDR3 protein: AGSTGGHPEAF

V gene: TRBV29-1
J gene: TRBJ2-3
clone size: NA
D gene: TRBD2
CDR3 protein: SVRTGGSTDTQY

V gene: TRBV28
J gene: TRBJ2-1
clone size: NA
D gene: TRBD1
CDR3 protein: ASSSLDRAHF

V gene: TRBV7-9
J gene: TRBJ2-1
clone size: medium-sized
D gene: TRBD2
CDR3 protein: ASSPRDSGSMHEQF

V gene: TRBV10-3
J gene: TRBJ2-5
clone size: NA
D gene: NA
CDR3 protein: AINPGGQETQY

V gene: TRBV5-5
J gene: TRBJ1-3
clone size: NA
D gene: TRBD1
CDR3 protein: ASSNDRDGGNTIY

V gene: TRBV25-1
J gene: TRBJ1-3
clone size: NA
D gene: TRBD1
CDR3 protein: ASGGGPGNTIY

V gene: TRBV11-3
J gene: TRBJ1-2
clone size: NA
D gene: TRBD1
CDR3 protein: ASSSERDRDDGYT

V gene: TRBV7-9
J gene: TRBJ1-1
clone size: NA
D gene: NA
CDR3 protein: ASSFQGMNTEAF

V gene: TRBV28
J gene: TRBJ1-5
clone size: NA
D gene: TRBD1
CDR3 protein: ASKLTGGQPQH

V gene: TRBV25-1
J gene: TRBJ2-3
clone size: NA
D gene: NA
CDR3 protein: ASNRDTDTQY

V gene: TRBV5-1
J gene: TRBJ1-1
clone size: NA
D gene: NA
CDR3 protein: ASSLGGPEAF

V gene: TRBV7-2
J gene: TRBJ2-2
clone size: NA
D gene: TRBD2
CDR3 protein: ASRGLANTGELF

V gene: TRBV28
J gene: TRBJ1-2
clone size: NA
D gene: NA
CDR3 protein: ASNPINRALGYT

V gene: TRBV21-1
J gene: TRBJ1-2
clone size: NA
D gene: NA
CDR3 protein: ASSKDRDYGYT

V gene: TRBV27
J gene: TRBJ2-7
clone size: once
D gene: NA
CDR3 protein: ASGLVQREQY

V gene: TRBV28
J gene: TRBJ2-7
clone size: NA
D gene: TRBD2
CDR3 protein: ASSTERGGSYEQY

V gene: TRBV28
J gene: TRBJ1-1
clone size: NA
D gene: TRBD1
CDR3 protein: ASSPDRANTEAF

V gene: TRBV28
J gene: TRBJ1-5
clone size: NA
D gene: NA
CDR3 protein: ASVSWTVGFGEQPQH

V gene: TRBV7-2
J gene: TRBJ2-5
clone size: NA
D gene: NA
CDR3 protein: ASSLFDQAETQY

V gene: TRBV16
J gene: TRBJ1-1
clone size: NA
D gene: NA
CDR3 protein: ASSHQGDTEAF

V gene: TRBV14
J gene: TRBJ2-5
clone size: NA
D gene: NA
CDR3 protein: ASSQDSTSGETQY

V gene: TRBV4-3
J gene: TRBJ1-6
clone size: NA
D gene: TRBD1
CDR3 protein: ASSPPGQDSYNSPLH

V gene: TRBV7-3
J gene: TRBJ1-2
clone size: NA
D gene: TRBD1
CDR3 protein: ASSGGQGIT

V gene: TRBV4-1
J gene: TRBJ2-1
clone size: NA
D gene: TRBD2
CDR3 protein: ASSQDVLAGYRSGRDEQF

V gene: TRBV19
J gene: TRBJ1-2
clone size: NA
D gene: NA
CDR3 protein: ASSTLWGPNYGYT

V gene: TRBV27
J gene: TRBJ2-7
clone size: NA
D gene: TRBD1
CDR3 protein: ASRRDRSEQY

V gene: TRBV19
J gene: TRBJ1-1
clone size: few
D gene: NA
CDR3 protein: ASWGRAEAF

V gene: TRBV28
J gene: TRBJ1-1
clone size: NA
D gene: TRBD1
CDR3 protein: ASSSRQGRNTEAF

V gene: TRBV7-3
J gene: TRBJ2-1
clone size: NA
D gene: TRBD2
CDR3 protein: ASSSYGLADSYNEQF

V gene: TRBV3-1/TRBV3-2
J gene: TRBJ1-6
clone size: NA
D gene: TRBD1
CDR3 protein: ASSQDATGVSPLH

V gene: TRBV28
J gene: TRBJ1-6
clone size: few
D gene: TRBD1
CDR3 protein: ASSLRDRDVGPLH

V gene: TRBV27
J gene: TRBJ2-5
clone size: NA
D gene: NA
CDR3 protein: ASSLSIEDQETQY

V gene: TRBV7-2
J gene: TRBJ1-6
clone size: NA
D gene: TRBD1
CDR3 protein: ASSLLGQGSSPLH

V gene: TRBV7-2
J gene: TRBJ2-3
clone size: NA
D gene: NA
CDR3 protein: ASSPRTDTQY

V gene: TRBV28
J gene: TRBJ2-7
clone size: NA
D gene: TRBD2
CDR3 protein: ASSFGLAGPYEQY

V gene: TRBV5-4
J gene: TRBJ1-1
clone size: once
D gene: NA
CDR3 protein: ASSSRGYGTEAF

V gene: TRBV7-3
J gene: TRBJ2-3
clone size: NA
D gene: NA
CDR3 protein: ASSFWGEGTDTQY

V gene: TRBV7-8
J gene: TRBJ2-1
clone size: NA
D gene: NA
CDR3 protein: ATHNPGLNNEQF

V gene: TRBV7-2
J gene: TRBJ2-2
clone size: NA
D gene: TRBD2
CDR3 protein: ASSSRGASGISGGELF

V gene: TRBV9
J gene: TRBJ2-1
clone size: NA
D gene: NA
CDR3 protein: ASSVNSKVSSYNEQF

V gene: TRBV4-2
J gene: TRBJ2-5
clone size: NA
D gene: NA
CDR3 protein: ASSQGRHQETQY

V gene: TRBV10-1
J gene: TRBJ2-7
clone size: NA
D gene: NA
CDR3 protein: ASSTRRGSGEGEQY

V gene: TRBV5-1
J gene: TRBJ1-1
clone size: NA
D gene: NA
CDR3 protein: ASSRQTGLNTEAF